Each of the 24 T cell receptor beta chains below was sequenced from the same sample in a study of T-cell memory formation after mild COVID-19. TCRdb re-called the 5' RACE reads with MiXCR, one entry per CDR3 protein. The table has approximately 350,000 distinct CDR3 sequences, around an eighth seen once; the top ten hold less than 25%. The material sequenced was PBMCs or a T cell subset sorted from them (not recorded which). The source is a man aged 18 to 35 who had mild COVID-19 (a few samples of this study predate the infection). Cell type and time point are not known.

This chain joins TRBV7-2 and TRBJ1-6, with D perhaps TRBD1 (6 bases). Germline V gene lookup returns CDR1 SGHTA and CDR2 FQGNSA. V lost 2 bases and J 10 bases, leaving 15 bases between the germline ends. CDR3 size: 15 residues. Here the CDR3 reads CASSLRVGGISPLHF. The DNA of the CDR3 is TGTGCCAGCAGCTTACGGGTAGGGGGAATATCACCCCTCCACTTT.

The rearrangement joins TRBV6-6 to TRBJ1-3, with D unclear. Germline CDR1 MNHNY, CDR2 SVGAGI (reference sequence). This CDR3 is built from 15 residues. Between the trimmed V and J ends, which lost 6 bases and 2 bases, there was a span of 14 bases. This chain's CDR3 is CASSFTLGTGNTIYF. The CDR3 bases are TGTGCCAGCAGCTTTACACTCGGGACTGGAAACACCATATATTTT.

This clonotype was found a few times. The chain uses TRBV5-1 and TRBJ2-1, with TRBD2 identical over 10 bases. The germline gives CDR1 SGHRS, CDR2 YFSETQ. This CDR3 has 15 residues. V was clipped by 2 bases and J by 1 base; unmatched bases: 0. The CDR3 protein is CASSFSGGSYNEQFF. The DNA of the CDR3 is TGCGCCAGCAGCTTTAGCGGGGGGTCCTACAATGAGCAGTTCTTC.

In this sample, this clonotype turned up a few times. The V call is TRBV6-5, the J call TRBJ2-7; 7 positions match TRBD1. The J segment lost 9 bases and the V segment lost 0 bases, leaving 14 bases of the junction unmatched. This CDR3 comprises 16 residues. Germline V lookup: CDR1 MNHEY, CDR2 SVGAGI. As DNA, the CDR3 is TGTGCCAGCAGTTACTCGCAAAGGGACAGTGGGCCCGGGCAGTACTTC. This gives the protein CASSYSQRDSGPGQYF.

Ten or more counts support this clonotype. The CDR3 nucleotides are TGCGCCAGCAGTGAGTCGGGACAGGGAGGCGAGCAGTACTTC. This codes for CASSESGQGGEQYF. This rearrangement joins TRBV10-1 to TRBJ2-7; 9 nucleotides align to TRBD1. V shed 0 bases, J shed 6 bases, and the junction held 3 bases outside the gene matches. The CDR3 has 14 residues. Germline V gives CDR1 WNHNN, CDR2 SYGVQD (reference sequence).

The rearrangement uses TRBV7-7 and TRBJ2-1, with 8 nucleotides matching TRBD2. CDR3 length: 15 residues. Germline V gene data show CDR1 as SSHAT and CDR2 as FNYEAQ (reference sequence). After removal of 5 bases from V and 8 bases from J, the junction contained 11 bases not matched to a gene. CDR3 in amino acids: CASSVGGGRTDEQFF. For the CDR3, the DNA is TGTGCCAGCAGCGTCGGGGGGGGCCGTACGGATGAGCAGTTCTTC.

The chain combines TRBV28 with TRBJ1-4; possibly TRBD1 for D (6 bases). The germline V gene has CDR1 MDHEN and CDR2 SYDVKM. The CDR3 sequence is 18 residues long. V dropped 2 bases and J dropped 4 bases, with 20 bases sitting between them. The CDR3 nucleotides read TGTGCCAGCAGTTTAGATCACGTTTGGGGGGCCGTTAATGAAAAACTGTTTTTT. This encodes CASSLDHVWGAVNEKLFF.

The V call is TRBV10-3, the J call TRBJ2-3; 10 bases match TRBD2. V shed 5 bases, J shed 6 bases, and the junction held 5 bases outside the gene matches. Germline V gene data show CDR1 as ENHRY and CDR2 as SYGVKD. The CDR3 runs to 14 residues. CDR3 in DNA: TGTGCCATCAGTATCCTAGCGGGGGACGATACGCAGTATTTT. This codes for CAISILAGDDTQYF.

The V and J genes are TRBV29-1 and TRBJ2-7; TRBD1 might be the D (5 bases). The V gene's germline CDR1 is SQVTM and CDR2 ANQGSEA. Between the trimmed V and J ends, which lost 0 bases and 6 bases, there was a span of 12 bases. This CDR3 comprises 13 residues. The CDR3 reads CSVEDQAGLEQYF. The CDR3, as DNA: TGCAGCGTTGAAGATCAGGCAGGGCTCGAGCAGTACTTC.

The chain employs TRBV27 and TRBJ1-5, with D maybe TRBD1 (5 bases). The CDR3 runs 16 residues. The V gene's germline CDR1 is MNHEY and CDR2 SMNVEV (reference sequence). V lost 3 bases and J 1 base, leaving 13 bases between the germline ends. Here the CDR3 DNA reads TGTGCCAGCAGTTTGCGCAGGGATTTCAGCAATCAGCCCCAGCATTTT. This sequence encodes CASSLRRDFSNQPQHF.

This clonotype was recorded a few times. The V and J genes are TRBV11-2 and TRBJ1-6, with D possibly TRBD1 on 5 matching bases. V was cut by 3 bases and J by 9 bases, with 15 bases left in between. Per the germline V gene, CDR1 is SGHAT and CDR2 is FQNNGV. The CDR3 is 15 amino acids. The CDR3 is CASSFRGDYGSPLHF. CDR3 in DNA: TGTGCCAGCAGCTTTAGAGGGGACTATGGTTCACCCCTCCACTTT.

V usage is TRBV5-4 and J usage is TRBJ2-1, with 7 positions matching TRBD1. The trim removed 5 bases at V and 7 bases at J, leaving 12 bases unmatched. Germline assignment: CDR1 SGHNT and CDR2 YYREEE (reference sequence). This CDR3 comprises 15 residues. The CDR3 DNA reads as TGTGCCAGCAGTCCAGGGGGTTCGCGTGTAAATGAGCAGTTCTTC. It yields the protein CASSPGGSRVNEQFF. The full variable domain, in which reference TRBV5-4 and TRBJ2-1 provide the parts outside the CDR3, is ETGVTQSPTHLIKTRGQQVTLRCSSQSGHNTVSWYQQALGQGPQFIFQYYREEENGRGNFPPRFSGLQFPNYSSELNVNALELDDSALYLCASSPGGSRVNEQFFGPGTRLTVL.

This clonotype was observed a few times. The rearrangement links TRBV15 to TRBJ1-4; D is perhaps TRBD1 (5 bases). The V end was cut by 0 bases, the J end by 8 bases, with 10 bases between. The length of the CDR3 is 14 residues. CDR1 and CDR2 (germline): LNHNV, YYDKDF (reference sequence). The CDR3 DNA follows: TGTGCCACCAGCAGAGATCAGGGATACGAAAAACTGTTTTTT. Translated: CATSRDQGYEKLFF.

V usage is TRBV12-3 or TRBV12-4 and J usage is TRBJ1-2; a possible D gene is TRBD1 (5 bases). This CDR3 is 14 amino acids long. Between the trimmed V and J ends, which lost 1 base and 8 bases, there was a span of 14 bases. CDR3 in DNA: TGTGCCAGCAGTTTAGGCCTCGGGGACCACGGCTACACCTTC. This codes for CASSLGLGDHGYTF.

The V call is TRBV11-2, the J call TRBJ1-1; D remains unclear. The CDR3 contains 14 residues. Germline CDR1 and CDR2: SGHAT and FQNNGV. V lost 5 bases and J 4 bases, leaving 14 bases between the germline ends. This CDR3 is CASSRGAVSTEAFF. The CDR3 bases are TGTGCCAGCAGCCGAGGAGCAGTTAGCACTGAAGCTTTCTTT.

The chain is built from TRBV5-1 and TRBJ2-7; D is possibly TRBD1 or TRBD2 (5 bases each). The CDR3 runs to 14 residues. Per the germline V gene, CDR1 is SGHRS and CDR2 is YFSETQ. Trimming removed 1 base at V and 0 bases at J, with 8 bases between. This CDR3 reads CASSLPGSSYEQYF. CDR3 sequence (DNA): TGCGCCAGCAGCTTGCCAGGGAGCTCCTACGAGCAGTACTTC.

The chain has TRBV19 and TRBJ2-7; TRBD1 matches 9 bases. Germline V gives CDR1 LNHDA, CDR2 SQIVND (reference sequence). V lost 8 bases and J lost 2; bases outside the gene matches: 4. The CDR3 covers 13 residues. The CDR3, as DNA: TGTGCCAGTGGCCGGACAGGGGCCTACGAGCAGTACTTC. It codes for CASGRTGAYEQYF.

The chain joins TRBV5-6 to TRBJ1-6; D unresolved. There are 13 residues in the CDR3. Trimming pared 0 bases from V and 7 bases from J, leaving 5 bases between. CDR1 and CDR2 (germline): SGHDT, YYEEEE. The CDR3: CASSLELNSPLHF. The CDR3 DNA follows: TGTGCCAGCAGCTTGGAACTAAATTCACCCCTCCACTTT. Complete variable domain (other parts from reference TRBV5-6 and TRBJ1-6): DAGVTQSPTHLIKTRGQQVTLRCSPKSGHDTVSWYQQALGQGPQFIFQYYEEEERQRGNFPDRFSGHQFPNYSSELNVNALLLGDSALYLCASSLELNSPLHFGNGTRLTVT.

This chain connects TRBV5-1 to TRBJ2-7; 7 bases map to TRBD1. CDR1 and CDR2 (germline): SGHRS, YFSETQ. The CDR3 consists of 15 residues. Trimming cost V 4 bases and J 2 bases; bases outside gene matches: 9. The CDR3 DNA reads as TGCGCCAGCAGCCCCGGGACAGACTATCCCTACGAGCAGTACGTC. It codes for CASSPGTDYPYEQYV.

The gene calls are TRBV20-1 and TRBJ1-2; D is ambiguous. With 5 bases removed from V and 5 bases from J, the gap between germline ends came to 15 bases. Per germline, CDR1 DFQATT and CDR2 SNEGSKA (reference sequence). This CDR3 has 13 residues. In nucleotides, the CDR3 is TGCAGTGCTGGCGTCCTACTCGGGTATGGCTACACCTTC. Encoded protein: CSAGVLLGYGYTF.

This clonotype was detected only a few times. V and J are TRBV13 and TRBJ1-6; D possibly corresponds to TRBD1 (5 bases). In germline, CDR1 is PRHDT, CDR2 FYEKMQ (reference sequence). V gave up 5 bases and J gave up 9 bases, with 17 bases separating them. The CDR3 is made up of 15 amino acids. CDR3 nucleotides: TGTGCCAGCAGCACACGGAGTGCAGGGAGTTCACCCCTCCACTTT. It encodes CASSTRSAGSSPLHF.

This clonotype has at least ten counts. This chain uses TRBV11-2 with TRBJ2-5; 9 nucleotides line up with TRBD2. The CDR3 loop spans 14 amino acids. The germline CDR1 and CDR2 sequences are SGHAT and FQNNGV. J gave up 5 bases and V 6 bases, and 7 bases lay outside the gene matches. Written as DNA, the CDR3 is TGTGCCAGCAGGTCACTAGCGGGCGGGGAGACCCAGTACTTC. Its translation: CASRSLAGGETQYF.

This clonotype occurred a few times. The genes are TRBV5-1 and TRBJ2-1; TRBD2 is a possible D gene (6 bases). V was trimmed by 0 bases and J by 3 bases, leaving 13 bases between them. The CDR3 contains 16 residues. Germline V gene sequence: CDR1 SGHRS, CDR2 YFSETQ. CDR3 coding DNA: TGCGCCAGCAGCTTGGTCCCCCGGGGGAACTACAATGAGCAGTTCTTC. This translates into CASSLVPRGNYNEQFF.

This clonotype was found a few times. The DNA for the CDR3 is TGTGCCAGCAGTGATACAGCCGGGACAGCCCCGGCTGGAAACACCATATATTTT. Amino acid sequence: CASSDTAGTAPAGNTIYF. The chain recombines TRBV9 with TRBJ1-3, with 7 bases aligning to TRBD1. After removal of 5 bases from V and 2 bases from J, the junction contained 16 bases not matched to a gene. CDR3 length: 18 residues. Germline values: CDR1 SGDLS, CDR2 YYNGEE.